This entry concerns a single TCR beta chain. The sample originates from a study of early T cells in non-severe SARS-CoV-2 infection. V was clipped by 1 base and J by 11 bases, with 14 bases between them. The CDR3 runs to 13 residues. Germline V gene sequence: CDR1 SGHTA, CDR2 FQGNSA. TCRdb re-called the 5' RACE reads through MiXCR, storing one row per CDR3 protein. The sample contains some 60,000 distinct CDR3 sequences, 8.5% to 9.5% of which appear only once. This sequence originates from an adult who was a healthcare worker with PCR-confirmed SARS-CoV-2 infection or an uninfected control (not recorded which). This chain links TRBV7-2 with TRBJ1-1; D is unclear. Sequenced material: whole blood. The CDR3 DNA sequence: TGTGCCAGCAGCTTAGGAATGAACGTGAGGGCTTTCTTT. Encoded protein: CASSLGMNVRAFF. The entire variable domain, with the rest obtained from reference TRBV7-2 and TRBJ1-1, is as follows: GAGVSQSPSNKVTEKGKDVELRCDPISGHTALYWYRQSLGQGLEFLIYFQGNSAPDKSGLPSDRFSAERTGGSVSTLTIQRTQQEDSAVYLCASSLGMNVRAFFGQGTRLTVV.